Described below is a single T cell receptor (beta chain) sequence and its context. Its specific antigen is unknown. The record has no base qualities; no much larger clone is one base away. The germline V gene (reference sequence) gives CDR1 as SGHAT and CDR2 as FQDESV. Measured from the cysteine to the phenylalanine, the CDR3 is 14 residues long. Only the CDR3 DNA stays, 42 bases, in frame from base 1. V is clipped by 3 bases and J by 8 bases, and the sequence between their germline boundaries is 13 bases long. This entry is derived from a study of breast tumors, draining lymph nodes, adjacent tissues (dated by TCRdb to between 2015 and 2016). Describing the broader study: Breast cancer patients provided tumor, adjacent nontumor tissue and axillary lymph nodes, and the study compared the TCR beta repertoires across these three sources. The study was designed to assess the relationships and possible T-cell exchange between tumor, surrounding tissue and draining lymph node repertoires in human breast cancer.

Broad study findings and their caveats: The data were judged consistent with most tumor T cells deriving from the lymph node and then expanding within tumor tissue. Tumors showed preferential V and J gene usage, and their T-cell repertoire diversity fell below that of lymph nodes yet above that of nontumor tissue. The conclusion that tumor T cells originate in lymph nodes was presented as consistent with a hypothesis rather than as directly demonstrated. The similarity between tumor and nontumor tissue repertoires was significantly greater in luminal-like breast cancer than in basal-like breast cancer.

The axillary draining lymph nodes of breast cancer patients were the source of the lymph node samples. The instrument given in TCRdb is Illumina HiSeq 2000. TCR beta chain libraries were generated by multiplex PCR amplification. The amplified TCR beta chain products were analyzed by high-throughput sequencing. The public sequencing data were trimmed at Q25 with fastp and processed into clonotypes with MiXCR by TCRdb, which kept only in-frame beta chains. Rows merge per CDR3 protein into single entries with the most common DNA and genes. Counted in this sample were some 150,000 distinct CDR3 sequences; around 35% of them appeared once. Roughly 3.8% of the sample lies in the top ten.

Sequencing was performed on axillary lymph node tissue. The sequence derives from a female donor with breast cancer. Some clones in this sample may be carry-over from other donors' samples. The rearrangement joined TRBV11-1 to TRBJ2-2; the D gene cannot be resolved reliably. The CDR3 sequence is CASSFGFSTGELFF. Read as DNA, the sequence is TGTGCCAGCAGCTTTGGTTTTAGCACTGGGGAGCTGTTTTTT.